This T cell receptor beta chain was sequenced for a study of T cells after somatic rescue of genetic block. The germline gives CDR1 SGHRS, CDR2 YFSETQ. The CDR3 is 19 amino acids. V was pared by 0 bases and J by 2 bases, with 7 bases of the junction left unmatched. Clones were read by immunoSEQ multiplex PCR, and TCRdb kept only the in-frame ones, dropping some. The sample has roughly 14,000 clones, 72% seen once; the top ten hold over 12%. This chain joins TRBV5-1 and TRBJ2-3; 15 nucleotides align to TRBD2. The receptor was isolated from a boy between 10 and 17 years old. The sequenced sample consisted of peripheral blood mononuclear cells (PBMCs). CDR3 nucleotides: TGCGCCAGCAGCTTGGAATTGGGACTAGCGGGGGGATCCACAGATACGCAGTATTTT. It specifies CASSLELGLAGGSTDTQYF. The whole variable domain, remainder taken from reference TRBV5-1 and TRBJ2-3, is KAGVTQTPRYLIKTRGQQVTLSCSPISGHRSVSWYQQTPGQGLQFLFEYFSETQRNKGNFPGRFSGRQFSNSRSEMNVSTLELGDSALYLCASSLELGLAGGSTDTQYFGPGTRLTVL.